One T cell receptor (beta chain) is described in this entry. This clonotype has at least ten counts. Its target antigen remains unknown. The record has no base qualities; no much larger clone is one base away. Unmatched junction bases come to 9, with V trimmed by 3 bases and J by 9 bases. The CDR3 starts with the cysteine, ends with the phenylalanine, and has 15 residues. The entry retains the CDR3 DNA only, 45 bases that are in frame from base 1. The germline V gene gives CDR1 as SGHTA and CDR2 as FQGNSA. The source of the sample is a study of T cell repertoires in cytomegalovirus infection (dated 2019 in TCRdb). In terms of the full investigation: Peptide stimulations targeted recently identified HLA-C-restricted CMV epitopes, whose presentation resists viral immunomodulation, together with well-studied HLA-B-restricted epitopes. Donor HLA type was relevant to the analysis, because carriage of CMV infection together with the matching HLA type was indicated by public TCR beta signatures. General study outcomes and caveats: Carriers of CMV infection plus the relevant HLA type were discriminated by the cumulative frequency of public TCR beta family members in the study cohort and in an independent roughly 400-donor cohort. The ex vivo response was dominated by HLA-C-restricted CMV-specific TCR beta clonotypes, which also provided the single most frequent clonotype in two of eight donors.

TCRdb records Illumina HiSeq 1500 as the sequencer. TCRdb handled the public reads itself, with Q25 trimming in fastp and clone calling in MiXCR, and kept productive beta chains. One record per CDR3 amino acid sequence lists the most common genes and DNA. The sample table contains approximately 990,000 distinct CDR3 sequences; only one count was recorded for under 40% of them. The ten biggest clones cover 13% of the sample. The treatment or condition label, read with the paper, signifies: in vitro stimulation with specific CMV peptide epitopes to enrich CMV-specific T cells. The starting material was cultured CD8+ T cells from PBMCs, obtained from culture after CMV antigen stimulation. The rearrangement combines TRBV7-2 with TRBJ2-1; TRBD2 agrees with 9 junctional bases. This receptor was obtained from a human donor in good health (CMV status not recorded). Some clones in this sample may be carry-over from other donors' samples. The sequenced DNA is TGTGCCAGCAGCTTTAGCGGGGGTGGGTGGAGTGAGCAGTTCTTC. It translates as CASSFSGGGWSEQFF.